These 11 T cell receptor beta chains were all obtained from the same sample, sequenced in a study of blood T cells in healthy people across ages. Next came a second PCR, run for roughly 7 to 12 cycles, which used a sample-barcoded 5' primer along with a J-beta primer mix. TCRdb itself ran the 5' RACE reads through MiXCR, one entry per CDR3 protein. The repertoire includes 1.5 million to 2 million distinct CDR3 sequences, 49% of them detected once, and roughly 2% sits in the top ten. What was sequenced was blood. Every receptor here comes from a woman aged 35 to 49 in good health.

This clonotype has a handful of counts. The genes are TRBV20-1 and TRBJ2-3, with TRBD2 matching 11 bases. The germline V gene encodes CDR1 DFQATT and CDR2 SNEGSKA (reference sequence). The CDR3 is made up of 14 amino acids. V was clipped by 5 bases and J by 4 bases; unmatched bases: 5. The CDR3 DNA reads TGCAGTGCTCATAGCGGGGGGGACCCAGATACGCAGTATTTT. Translating it yields CSAHSGGDPDTQYF.

The chain combines TRBV20-1 with TRBJ2-5; 7 bases agree with TRBD2. Germline-derived CDR1 and CDR2 are DFQATT and SNEGSKA (reference sequence). The length of the CDR3 is 14 residues. V lost 4 bases and J lost 9; bases outside the gene matches: 14. The CDR3 reads CSAIGGERRSAQYF. The CDR3 bases are TGCAGTGCTATTGGGGGGGAAAGGCGGTCGGCCCAGTACTTC.

The chain uses TRBV28 and TRBJ2-5, with a tentative D call TRBD2 (6 bases). Near its end, the DNA agrees better with TRBJ2-4, so the J call may be wrong. CDR1 is MDHEN and CDR2 is SYDVKM in the germline V gene. CDR3 length: 14 residues. The CDR3 here is CASSPAGRENIQYF. CDR3 in DNA: TGTGCCAGCAGTCCCGCGGGGCGAGAAAACATTCAGTACTTC.

This chain connects TRBV9 to TRBJ2-1, with D hard to call. V lost 4 bases and J 0 bases, leaving 11 bases between the germline ends. The germline gives CDR1 SGDLS, CDR2 YYNGEE. The CDR3 runs to 15 residues. The CDR3 loop reads CASSPQSVSYNEQFF. CDR3 coding DNA: TGTGCCAGCAGCCCGCAATCGGTCTCCTACAATGAGCAGTTCTTC.

A remark on this clonotype: Its ends do not fully match the called genes, so a read error is possible. The chain links TRBV28 to TRBJ2-7; 8 nucleotides match TRBD2. Germline values: CDR1 MDHEN, CDR2 SYDVKM. There are 14 residues in the CDR3. This CDR3 is CTSSILAESYEQYF. The CDR3 bases are TGTACCAGCAGTATACTAGCGGAATCCTACGAGCAGTACTTC.

In this sample, this clonotype turned up a few times. This chain joins TRBV10-3 and TRBJ2-1; possibly TRBD2 for D (5 bases). V lost 6 bases and J 9 bases, leaving 18 bases between the germline ends. Looked up from germline, CDR1 is ENHRY and CDR2 is SYGVKD. CDR3 length: 14 residues. The CDR3 DNA follows: TGTGCCATCAGGTCTCGGGGAATGGGAAGTGAGCAGTTCTTC. It codes for CAIRSRGMGSEQFF.

This chain joins TRBV2 and TRBJ2-3; a weak D match, TRBD2 (5 bases). CDR1 is SNHLY and CDR2 is FYNNEI in the germline V gene. The CDR3 has 14 residues. V was shortened by 8 bases and J by 0 bases, with 12 bases between the two germline ends. The CDR3 DNA sequence: TGTGCCAGCGTGCGGGTGACTAGCACAGATACGCAGTATTTT. Its protein is CASVRVTSTDTQYF.

This chain connects TRBV14 to TRBJ1-2; a possible D gene is TRBD1 (6 bases). From germline, CDR1 is SGHDN and CDR2 FVKESK. The CDR3 loop spans 15 amino acids. V shed 5 bases and J shed 5 bases, with 18 bases lying between them. The CDR3 is CASSLIGGPMYGYTF. Written as DNA, the CDR3 is TGTGCCAGCAGCTTAATTGGGGGGCCAATGTATGGCTACACCTTC. Looking up the rest from reference TRBV14 and TRBJ1-2 gives the full variable domain: EAGVTQFPSHSVIEKGQTVTLRCDPISGHDNLYWYRRVMGKEIKFLLHFVKESKQDESGMPNNRFLAERTGGTYSTLKVQPAELEDSGVYFCASSLIGGPMYGYTFGSGTRLTVV.

This clonotype appeared a few times. The chain is built from TRBV12-3 or TRBV12-4 and TRBJ2-5; 8 nucleotides line up with TRBD1. CDR3 size: 15 residues. With 6 bases clipped from V and 4 bases from J, the junction kept 10 bases outside the gene matches. Written as DNA, the CDR3 is TGTGCCAGCAGCATCTCCCAGGGGGCCGGAGAGACCCAGTACTTC. Its protein product is CASSISQGAGETQYF.

The chain combines TRBV6-2 or TRBV6-3 with TRBJ2-4; no firm D call. Germline values: CDR1 MNHEY, CDR2 SVGEGT. Trimming pared 7 bases from V and 8 bases from J, leaving 15 bases between. The CDR3 has 13 amino acids. The CDR3 reads CASKKRSGDIQYF. In nucleotides, the CDR3 is TGTGCCAGCAAAAAAAGGTCGGGTGACATTCAGTACTTC.

This clonotype turned up a few times. The gene calls are TRBV10-1 and TRBJ1-1, with a possible D match to TRBD1 (5 bases). There are 15 residues in the CDR3. Germline values: CDR1 WNHNN, CDR2 SYGVQD (reference sequence). V shed 6 bases and J shed 4 bases, with 18 bases lying between them. The CDR3 protein is CASRAGPGVGTEAFF. In DNA form, the CDR3 reads TGCGCCAGCAGGGCCGGGCCGGGGGTGGGCACTGAAGCTTTCTTT.